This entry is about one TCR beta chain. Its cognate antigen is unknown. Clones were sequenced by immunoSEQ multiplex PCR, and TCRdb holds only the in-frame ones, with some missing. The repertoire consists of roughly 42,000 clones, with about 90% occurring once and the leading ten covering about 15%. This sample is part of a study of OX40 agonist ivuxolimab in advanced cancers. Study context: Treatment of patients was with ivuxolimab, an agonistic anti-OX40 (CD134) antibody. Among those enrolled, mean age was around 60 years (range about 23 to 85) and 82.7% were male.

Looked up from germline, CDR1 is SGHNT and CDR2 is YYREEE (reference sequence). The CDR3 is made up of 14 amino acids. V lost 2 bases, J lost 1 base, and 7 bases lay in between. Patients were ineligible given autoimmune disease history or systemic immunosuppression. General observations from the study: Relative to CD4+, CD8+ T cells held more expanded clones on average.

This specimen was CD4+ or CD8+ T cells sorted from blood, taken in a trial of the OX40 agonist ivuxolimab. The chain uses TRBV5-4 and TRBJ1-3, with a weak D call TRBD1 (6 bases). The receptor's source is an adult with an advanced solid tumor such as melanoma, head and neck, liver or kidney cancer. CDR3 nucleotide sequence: TGTGCCAGCAGCTTAAGGGGGTCTGGAAACACCATATATTTT. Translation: CASSLRGSGNTIYF.